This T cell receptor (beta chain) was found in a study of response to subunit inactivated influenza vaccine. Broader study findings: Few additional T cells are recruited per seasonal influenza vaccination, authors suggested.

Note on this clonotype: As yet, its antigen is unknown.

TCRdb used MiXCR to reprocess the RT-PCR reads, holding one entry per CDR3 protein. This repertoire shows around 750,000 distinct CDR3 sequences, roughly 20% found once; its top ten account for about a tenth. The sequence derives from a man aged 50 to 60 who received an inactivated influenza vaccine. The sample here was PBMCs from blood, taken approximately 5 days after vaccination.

CDR3 DNA: TGTGCCAGCAGTTACGTGGGGAAGCAGTACTTC. Its translation is CASSYVGKQYF. The J gene is TRBJ2-7, the V gene TRBV6-5; D unclear. This CDR3 spans 11 amino acids. CDR1 and CDR2 from the germline V gene are MNHEY and SVGAGI. The V end was cut by 2 bases, the J end by 8 bases, with 7 bases between.